Listed here is a single T cell receptor (beta chain). The sample is drawn from a study of blood T cell repertoires in COVID-19. Turning to the study itself: The study drew acute and convalescent COVID-19 samples from the United States, Italy and Spain. The cDNA or gDNA used as material had been derived from T cells, B-cell-depleted T cells, or PBMCs.

Profiling relied on immunoSEQ multiplex PCR, and the TCRdb table lists in-frame clones only, not all of them. The data show around 290,000 clones, around nine tenths seen once. The study recruited people aged roughly 18 to 95 years across roughly 23 US areas. Grouping used clinical history reported by participants in a survey and questionnaire. Germline V gene sequence: CDR1 GTSNPN, CDR2 SVGIG (reference sequence). Germline trimming cut 4 bases from V and 5 bases from J; bases unmatched to any gene: 10. The CDR3 runs to 14 residues. Sequenced: PBMCs or T cells enriched from blood (not recorded which). This rearrangement joins TRBV30 to TRBJ2-5; 7 bases match TRBD2. The TCR was taken from a woman under 30 who had recovered from COVID-19. The CDR3 region is CAWNKGLVWETQYF. The CDR3 nucleotides are TGTGCCTGGAACAAAGGACTAGTCTGGGAGACCCAGTACTTC.